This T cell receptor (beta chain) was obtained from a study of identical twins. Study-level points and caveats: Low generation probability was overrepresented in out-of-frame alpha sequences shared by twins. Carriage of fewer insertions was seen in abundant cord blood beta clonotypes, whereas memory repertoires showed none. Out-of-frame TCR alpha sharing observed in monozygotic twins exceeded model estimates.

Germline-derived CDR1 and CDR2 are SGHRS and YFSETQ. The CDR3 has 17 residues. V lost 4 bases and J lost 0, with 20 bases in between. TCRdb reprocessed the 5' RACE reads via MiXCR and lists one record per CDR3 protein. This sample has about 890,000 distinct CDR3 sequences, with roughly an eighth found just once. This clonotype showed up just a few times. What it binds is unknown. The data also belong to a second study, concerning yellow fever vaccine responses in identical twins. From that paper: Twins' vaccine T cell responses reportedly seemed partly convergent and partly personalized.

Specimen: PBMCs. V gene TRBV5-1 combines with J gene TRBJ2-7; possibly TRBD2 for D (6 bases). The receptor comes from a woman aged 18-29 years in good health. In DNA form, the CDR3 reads TGCGCCAGCAGCCAGGGACTGGGGGACGGGAGCTCCTACGAGCAGTACGTC. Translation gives CASSQGLGDGSSYEQYV.